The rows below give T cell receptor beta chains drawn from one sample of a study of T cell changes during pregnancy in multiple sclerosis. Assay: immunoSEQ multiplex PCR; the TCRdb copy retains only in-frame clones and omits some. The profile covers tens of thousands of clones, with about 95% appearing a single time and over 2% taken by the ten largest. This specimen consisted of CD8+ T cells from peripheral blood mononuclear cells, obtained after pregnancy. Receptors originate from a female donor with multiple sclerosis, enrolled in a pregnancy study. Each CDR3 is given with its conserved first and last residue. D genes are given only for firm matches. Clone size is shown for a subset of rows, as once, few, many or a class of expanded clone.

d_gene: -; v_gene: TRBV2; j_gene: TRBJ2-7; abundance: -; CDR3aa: CASSEWRGSPYEQYF; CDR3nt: TGTGCCAGCAGTGAATGGAGGGGTTCTCCCTACGAGCAGTACTTC
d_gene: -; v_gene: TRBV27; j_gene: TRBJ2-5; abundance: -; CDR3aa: CASSLTYGSKETQYF; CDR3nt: TGTGCCAGCAGTTTAACCTACGGGAGTAAAGAGACCCAGTACTTC
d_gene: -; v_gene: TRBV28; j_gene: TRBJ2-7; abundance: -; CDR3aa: CASSFGANEQYF; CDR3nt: TGTGCCAGCAGTTTTGGAGCCAACGAGCAGTACTTC
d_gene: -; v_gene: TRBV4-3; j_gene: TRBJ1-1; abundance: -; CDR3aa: CASSQERRQKNTEAFF; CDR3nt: TGCGCCAGCAGCCAAGAACGCCGACAGAAGAACACTGAAGCTTTCTTT
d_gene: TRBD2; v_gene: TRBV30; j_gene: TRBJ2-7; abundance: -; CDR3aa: CAWSPGTSLSDEQYF; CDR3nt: TGTGCCTGGAGTCCCGGGACTAGCCTTTCTGACGAGCAGTACTTC
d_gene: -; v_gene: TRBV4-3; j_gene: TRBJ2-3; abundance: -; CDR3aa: CASSQFGDTQYF; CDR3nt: TGCGCCAGCAGCCAATTCGGAGATACGCAGTATTTT
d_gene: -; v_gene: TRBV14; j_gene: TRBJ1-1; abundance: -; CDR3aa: CASSYSRYTEAFF; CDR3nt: TGTGCCAGCAGTTACAGTAGGTACACTGAAGCTTTCTTT
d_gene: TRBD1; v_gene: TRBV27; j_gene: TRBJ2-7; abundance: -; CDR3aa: CASTQGARDEQYF; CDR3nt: TGTGCCAGCACCCAGGGGGCGCGGGACGAGCAGTACTTC
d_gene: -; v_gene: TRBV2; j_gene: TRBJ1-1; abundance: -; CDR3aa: CASSAVGGSTEAFF; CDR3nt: TGTGCCAGCAGTGCCGTAGGAGGGAGCACTGAAGCTTTCTTT
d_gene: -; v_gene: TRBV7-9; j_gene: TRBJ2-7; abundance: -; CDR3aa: CASSLGPSPEQYF; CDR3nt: TGTGCCAGCAGCTTAGGTCCGAGCCCCGAGCAGTACTTC
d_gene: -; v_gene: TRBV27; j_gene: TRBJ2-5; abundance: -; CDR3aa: CASSTPTGTQQETQYF; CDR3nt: TGTGCCAGCAGTACGCCGACCGGGACACAACAAGAGACCCAGTACTTC
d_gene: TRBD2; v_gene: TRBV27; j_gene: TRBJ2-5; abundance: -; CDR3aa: CASSYLAGGGQETQYF; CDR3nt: TGTGCCAGCAGTTACCTCGCTGGGGGGGGGCAAGAGACCCAGTACTTC
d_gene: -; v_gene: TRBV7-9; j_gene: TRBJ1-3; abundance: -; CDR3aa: CASSLVAGSGNTIYF; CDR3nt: TGTGCCAGCAGCCTAGTAGCGGGCTCTGGAAACACCATATATTTT
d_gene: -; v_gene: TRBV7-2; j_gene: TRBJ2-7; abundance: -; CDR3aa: CASSPEPPYEQYF; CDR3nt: TGTGCCAGCAGCCCTGAGCCTCCTTACGAGCAGTACTTC
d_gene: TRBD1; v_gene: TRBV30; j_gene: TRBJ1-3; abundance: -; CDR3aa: CAWSLLDRGGPGNTIYF; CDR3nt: TGTGCCTGGAGTCTCCTGGACAGGGGAGGGCCTGGAAACACCATATATTTT
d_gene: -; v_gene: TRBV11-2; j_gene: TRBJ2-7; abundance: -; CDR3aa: CASSHGQFYEQYF; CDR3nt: TGTGCCAGCAGCCACGGACAGTTCTACGAGCAGTACTTC
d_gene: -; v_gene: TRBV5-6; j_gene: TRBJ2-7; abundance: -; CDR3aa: CASSPRGTYEQYF; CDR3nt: TGTGCCAGCAGCCCCCGGGGTACCTACGAGCAGTACTTC
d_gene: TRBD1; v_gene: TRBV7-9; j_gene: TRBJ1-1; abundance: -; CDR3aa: CASSPTTGGSTEAFF; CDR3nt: TGTGCCAGCAGCCCGACGACAGGGGGAAGCACTGAAGCTTTCTTT
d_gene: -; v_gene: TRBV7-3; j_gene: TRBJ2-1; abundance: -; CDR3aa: CASSPSGYSYNEQFF; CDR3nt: TGTGCCAGCAGCCCGAGCGGATACTCCTACAATGAGCAGTTCTTC
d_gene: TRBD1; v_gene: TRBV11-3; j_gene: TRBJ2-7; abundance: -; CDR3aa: CASSLTGVYEQYF; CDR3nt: TGTGCCAGCAGCCTGACAGGGGTGTACGAGCAGTACTTC
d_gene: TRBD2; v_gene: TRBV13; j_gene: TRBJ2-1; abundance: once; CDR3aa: CASSSGLVYNEQFF; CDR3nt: TGTGCCAGCAGCTCCGGACTAGTCTACAATGAGCAGTTCTTC
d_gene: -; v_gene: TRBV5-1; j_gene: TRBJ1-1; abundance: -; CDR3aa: CASRPRAGAEAFF; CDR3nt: TGCGCCAGCAGACCCCGGGCAGGGGCTGAAGCTTTCTTT
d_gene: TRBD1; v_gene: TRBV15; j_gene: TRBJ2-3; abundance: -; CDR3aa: CATSRDQQGITQYF; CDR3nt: TGTGCCACCAGCAGAGACCAACAGGGGATAACGCAGTATTTT
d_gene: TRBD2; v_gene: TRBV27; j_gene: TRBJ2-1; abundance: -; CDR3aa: CASSIGGGGGNEQFF; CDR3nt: TGTGCCAGCAGTATCGGAGGCGGGGGGGGCAATGAGCAGTTCTTC
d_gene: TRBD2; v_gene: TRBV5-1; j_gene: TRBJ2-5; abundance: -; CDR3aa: CASSIKLAVQETQYF; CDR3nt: TGCGCCAGCAGCATTAAACTAGCGGTCCAAGAGACCCAGTACTTC
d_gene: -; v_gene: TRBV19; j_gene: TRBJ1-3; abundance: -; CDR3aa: CASSTRGGNTIYF; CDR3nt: TGTGCCAGTAGTACCAGGGGTGGAAACACCATATATTTT
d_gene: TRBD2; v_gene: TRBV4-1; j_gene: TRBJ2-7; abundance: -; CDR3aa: CASSQMGLENYEQYF; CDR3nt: TGCGCCAGCAGCCAGATGGGACTAGAGAACTACGAGCAGTACTTC
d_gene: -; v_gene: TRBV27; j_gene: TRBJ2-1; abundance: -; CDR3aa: CASSALRSYNEQFF; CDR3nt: TGTGCCAGCAGCGCCCTGAGGTCCTACAATGAGCAGTTCTTC
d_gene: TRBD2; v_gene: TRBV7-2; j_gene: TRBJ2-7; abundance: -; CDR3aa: CASSSGLAGGEQYF; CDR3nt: TGTGCCAGCAGCTCGGGACTAGCGGGAGGCGAGCAGTACTTC
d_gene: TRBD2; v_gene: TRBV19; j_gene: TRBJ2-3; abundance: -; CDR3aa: CASTMGAGGPTQYF; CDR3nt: TGTGCCAGTACCATGGGAGCGGGAGGCCCCACGCAGTATTTT
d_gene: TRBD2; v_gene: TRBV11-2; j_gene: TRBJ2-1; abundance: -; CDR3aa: CASSPGLAGDNEQFF; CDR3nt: TGTGCCAGCAGCCCGGGACTAGCGGGAGACAATGAGCAGTTCTTC
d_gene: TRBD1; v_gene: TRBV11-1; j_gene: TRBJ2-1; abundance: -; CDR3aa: CASSLEGQANNEQFF; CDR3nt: TGTGCCAGCAGCTTAGAGGGACAGGCTAACAATGAGCAGTTCTTC
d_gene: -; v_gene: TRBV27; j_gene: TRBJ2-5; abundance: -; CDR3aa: CASSLYVGDGGTQYF; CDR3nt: TGTGCCAGCAGTTTATATGTGGGGGACGGGGGGACCCAGTACTTC
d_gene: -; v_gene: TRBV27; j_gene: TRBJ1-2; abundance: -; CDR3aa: CASKIGEAGYTF; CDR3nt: TGTGCCAGCAAAATCGGCGAGGCTGGCTACACCTTC
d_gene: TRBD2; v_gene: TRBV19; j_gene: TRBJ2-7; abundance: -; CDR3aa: CASSWGSGMSNYEQYF; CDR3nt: TGTGCCAGTAGTTGGGGCAGCGGGATGTCTAACTACGAGCAGTACTTC
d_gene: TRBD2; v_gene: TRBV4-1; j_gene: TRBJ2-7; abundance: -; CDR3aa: CASSQGFSGSSYEQYF; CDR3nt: TGCGCCAGCAGCCAAGGTTTTAGCGGGAGCTCCTACGAGCAGTACTTC
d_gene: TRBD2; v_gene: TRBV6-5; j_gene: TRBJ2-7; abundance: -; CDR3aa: CASSYWGLAGAEQYF; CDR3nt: TGTGCCAGCAGTTATTGGGGACTAGCGGGAGCCGAGCAGTACTTC
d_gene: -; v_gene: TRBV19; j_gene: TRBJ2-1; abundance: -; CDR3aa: CASSINGGSPMNNEQFF; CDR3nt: TGTGCCAGTAGTATAAATGGGGGCTCCCCAATGAACAATGAGCAGTTCTTC
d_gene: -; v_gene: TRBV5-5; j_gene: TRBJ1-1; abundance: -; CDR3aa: CASSLDIGTEAFF; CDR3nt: TGTGCCAGCAGCTTGGATATCGGCACTGAAGCTTTCTTT
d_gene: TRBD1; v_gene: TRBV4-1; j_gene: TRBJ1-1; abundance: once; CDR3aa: CASSQERGTANTEAFF; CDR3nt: TGCGCCAGCAGCCAAGAGCGCGGGACAGCGAACACTGAAGCTTTCTTT
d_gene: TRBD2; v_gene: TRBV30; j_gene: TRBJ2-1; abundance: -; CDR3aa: CAWKREDYNEQFF; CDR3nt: TGTGCCTGGAAACGGGAGGACTACAATGAGCAGTTCTTC
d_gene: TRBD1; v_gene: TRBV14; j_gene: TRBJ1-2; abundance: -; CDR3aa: CASSQDEGATNGYTF; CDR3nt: TGTGCCAGCAGCCAAGATGAGGGGGCGACGAATGGCTACACCTTC
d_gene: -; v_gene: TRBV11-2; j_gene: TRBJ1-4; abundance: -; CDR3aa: CASSLGFRGSDEKLFF; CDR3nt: TGTGCCAGCAGCTTAGGTTTCAGGGGCAGCGATGAAAAACTGTTTTTT
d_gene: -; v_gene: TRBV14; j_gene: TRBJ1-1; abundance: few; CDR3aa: CASSLYHTGGGTEAFF; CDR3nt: TGTGCCAGCAGCCTATACCACACAGGCGGCGGCACTGAAGCTTTCTTT
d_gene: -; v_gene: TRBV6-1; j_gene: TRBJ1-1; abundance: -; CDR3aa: CASSEVWGGSTEAFF; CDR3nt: TGTGCCAGCAGTGAAGTTTGGGGAGGTAGCACTGAAGCTTTCTTT
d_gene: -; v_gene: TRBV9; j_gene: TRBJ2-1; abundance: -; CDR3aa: CASSGSGSPHNEQFF; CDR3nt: TGTGCCAGCAGCGGGTCGGGTAGTCCTCACAATGAGCAGTTCTTC
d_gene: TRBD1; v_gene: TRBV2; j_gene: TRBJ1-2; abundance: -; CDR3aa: CASSYGTAANYGYTF; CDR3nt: TGTGCCAGCAGTTACGGGACAGCAGCTAACTATGGCTACACCTTC
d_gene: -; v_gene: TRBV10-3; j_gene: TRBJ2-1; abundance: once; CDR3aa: CAISESASSYNEQFF; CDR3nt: TGTGCCATCAGTGAGTCCGCTAGCTCCTACAATGAGCAGTTCTTC
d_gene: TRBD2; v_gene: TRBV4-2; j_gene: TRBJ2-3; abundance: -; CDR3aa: CASSQDRLAAKPDTQYF; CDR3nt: TGTGCCAGCAGCCAAGATAGACTAGCGGCTAAACCAGATACGCAGTATTTT
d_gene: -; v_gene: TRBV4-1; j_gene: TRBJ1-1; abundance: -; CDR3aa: CASSHGGQNMNTEAFF; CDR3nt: TGCGCCAGCAGCCACGGAGGACAGAACATGAACACTGAAGCTTTCTTT
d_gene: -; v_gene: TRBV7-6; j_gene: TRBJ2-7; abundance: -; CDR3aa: CASSLAGAEYEQYF; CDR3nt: TGTGCCAGCAGCTTAGCGGGGGCAGAGTACGAGCAGTACTTC
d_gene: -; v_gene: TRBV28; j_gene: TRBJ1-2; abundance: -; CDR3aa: CAGSDRLNYGYTF; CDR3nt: TGTGCCGGTTCAGACAGGCTGAACTATGGCTACACCTTC
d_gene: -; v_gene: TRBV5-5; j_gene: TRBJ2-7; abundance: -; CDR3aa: CASSLIAASYEQYF; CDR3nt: TGTGCCAGCAGCTTAATAGCGGCAAGCTACGAGCAGTACTTC
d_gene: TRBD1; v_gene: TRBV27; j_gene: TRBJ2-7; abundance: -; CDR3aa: CASSLSGQGSYEQYF; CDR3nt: TGTGCCAGCAGTTTATCGGGACAGGGGTCCTACGAGCAGTACTTC